A selection of T cell receptor beta chains follows, all from one sample in a study of cytomegalovirus exposure and HLA in healthy donors. Measured with immunoSEQ multiplex PCR; TCRdb has only the in-frame clones, and not every one. The repertoire holds about 98,000 clones, with around 80% as singletons. The sequenced sample was PBMCs. These receptors were obtained from a man aged 40-49 years in good health and CMV-seronegative. CDR3s leave out the opening cysteine and the closing phenylalanine or tryptophan.

CDR3 length,V gene,CDR3 protein
14,TRBV7-9,SSSLEGTGEPYEQY
9,TRBV19,ASSTSDTQY
13,TRBV7-8,ASSINGRALGTIY
13,TRBV10-3,AISDPDRVGYEQY
13,TRBV10-2,ASSEWDRGGQPQH
14,TRBV9,ASSVDASGGTDTQY
11,TRBV19,ASSMAGNQPQH
17,TRBV5-1,ASSPVSGQGVSGANVLT
15,TRBV4-1,ASSQDPWQSNTGELF
10,TRBV2,ASRGEDQPQH
13,TRBV5-4,ASSPNRETNYGYT
13,TRBV25-1,ASSAYRGRASPLH
13,TRBV4-3,ASSQDRQGGEKLF
12,TRBV27,ASSLSQGAYEQY
11,TRBV10-3,AISERGGETQY
12,TRBV6-5,ASRPGQGNSPLH
12,TRBV5-1,ASSLVTQYNEQF
12,TRBV6-5,ASSYQSGASPLH
14,TRBV9,ASSINRELFYYGYT
12,TRBV27,ATTLGSPYNEQF
12,TRBV7-9,SSSLNLGEDGYT
14,TRBV19,ASSISSTVNTGELF
13,TRBV27,ASSLYGEGPTEAF
11,TRBV5-4,ASSPDRNYGYT
13,TRBV5-8,ASSLTGSLREPQH
15,TRBV7-9,ASSSPGQGRFEETQY
11,TRBV5-8,ASTRVVSQPQH
12,TRBV18,ASSPLSAGREQY
12,TRBV7-2,ASSLDGGDNEQF
13,TRBV5-1,ASSLVSESNSPLH
13,TRBV5-1,ASSLSGQSNTEAF
12,TRBV10-3,AIRIRGDTGELF
14,TRBV5-1,ASSPEVGGHNSPLH
13,TRBV4-3,ASSVSTVNTDTQY
12,TRBV9,ASSPVQPNTEAF
12,TRBV12-5,ASGLGPLGNEQF
16,TRBV11-2,ASSLNQIRLASTGELF
12,TRBV15,ATSSRDTYYEQY
16,TRBV18,ASSPPSRRGRYTDTQY
10,TRBV4-2,ASSLQSGAEF
13,TRBV25-1,ASSVPGGTKNIQY
12,TRBV6-1,ASSWTGSTDTQY
16,TRBV5-1,ASSLESGVPHYNSPLH
14,TRBV5-4,ASSLGEAGRTDTQY
18,TRBV18,ASSPPTGQGAISYNSPLH
16,TRBV10-3,AISVTAGGQGDTGELF